The 3 T cell receptor beta chains below come from one sample, sequenced in a study of neurological immune-mediated disorders. TCRdb passed the 5' RACE reads through MiXCR, listing each CDR3 protein once. The repertoire holds 59,000 or so distinct CDR3 sequences, 10% to 15% seen once, with about 10% in the top ten. Sequenced material: PBMCs. The receptor source for this set is a woman aged 55-69 years with HTLV-1-associated myelopathy (HAM/TSP).

This clonotype was seen repeatedly, ten times or more. J is TRBJ2-3 and V is TRBV29-1; TRBD1 might be the D (6 bases). The germline V gene encodes CDR1 SQVTM and CDR2 ANQGSEA. This CDR3 region has 14 residues. The V end was cut by 5 bases, the J end by 2 bases, with 14 bases between. The CDR3 DNA reads TGCAGCGTTAGGTCGGACAGATACACAGATACGCAGTATTTT. Translated: CSVRSDRYTDTQYF.

Comment on this clonotype: A single base separates this from a much larger clone, so it may be a read error. The V call is TRBV5-1, the J call TRBJ2-7; D may be TRBD1 or TRBD2 (5 bases each). Trimming took 0 bases from V and 6 from J, leaving 10 bases between them. The CDR3 extends over 13 amino acids. Germline-derived CDR1 and CDR2 are SGHRS and YFSETQ. The CDR3: CASSLEGTFEQYF. DNA of the CDR3: TGCGCCAGCAGCTTGGAAGGGACCTTCGAGCAGTACTTC.

This clonotype was found many times. The chain carries TRBV20-1 and TRBJ1-2; TRBD1 aligns across 7 bases. CDR1 DFQATT and CDR2 SNEGSKA come from the germline V gene (reference sequence). V lost 5 bases, J lost 7 bases, and 7 bases stayed unmatched. This CDR3 comprises 12 residues. The CDR3 loop is CSARQGGFGYTF. CDR3 nucleotides: TGCAGTGCTCGACAGGGCGGGTTTGGCTACACCTTC.